The 6 T cell receptor beta chains listed next were all sequenced from one sample in a study of vaccination effects on CD4 cells after COVID-19. Here immunoSEQ multiplex PCR was the method, and the copy in TCRdb shows in-frame clones only, minus some. Here the sample spans roughly 15,000 clones, over 65% being singletons. Before sequencing took place, the ViraFEST assay used viral peptide pools to expand antigen-specific CD4+ T cells. Culture lasted approximately 10 days before CD4+ T cell isolation. Antigen specificity for these receptors is unknown. Sequencing was performed on CD4+ T cells from PBMCs cultured with HCoV-229E spike peptides, taken before COVID-19 vaccination. The receptor set was obtained from a human donor who received a COVID-19 vaccine.

The rearrangement links TRBV18 to TRBJ2-7, with 7 bases matching TRBD2. The CDR3 is 15 amino acids. The germline V gene encodes CDR1 KGHSH and CDR2 LQKENI. V lost 4 bases, J lost 2 bases, and 8 bases stayed unmatched. The chain's CDR3 is CASSQKSSGPYEQYF. CDR3 DNA sequence: TGTGCCAGCTCACAGAAGTCTAGCGGACCCTACGAGCAGTACTTC.

The V gene is TRBV3-1 (or the pseudogene TRBV3-2), the J gene TRBJ2-3; D gene uncertain. Germline lookup yields CDR1 LGHDT and CDR2 YNNKEL (reference sequence). V was clipped by 0 bases and J by 1 base, with 8 bases between them. The CDR3 runs 15 residues. CDR3 DNA: TGTGCCAGCAGCCAAGATACGGCTCGCACAGATACGCAGTATTTT. This gives the protein CASSQDTARTDTQYF.

The chain uses TRBV6-5 and TRBJ1-5; D uncertain. In germline, CDR1 is MNHEY, CDR2 SVGAGI. The CDR3 loop spans 13 amino acids. The V and J ends lost 6 bases and 2 bases respectively, with 8 bases between them. CDR3 coding DNA: TGTGCCAGCAGGATTAGCGGCAATCAGCCCCAGCATTTT. It is translated as CASRISGNQPQHF.

This rearrangement joins TRBV6-5 to TRBJ1-2; the D gene is possibly TRBD1 (6 bases). This CDR3 is 12 amino acids long. In germline, CDR1 is MNHEY, CDR2 SVGAGI. V gave up 7 bases and J gave up 4 bases, with 10 bases separating them. As DNA, the CDR3 is TGTGCCAGCACCCGAGGGGGCTATGGCTACACCTTC. Translated, it gives CASTRGGYGYTF.

This clone was counted once. This chain links TRBV7-8 with TRBJ2-5; 9 bases agree with TRBD1. Trimming took 3 bases from V and 3 from J; bases not matched to a gene: 8. CDR3 size: 16 residues. CDR1 and CDR2 (germline): SGHVS, FQNEAQ. The CDR3 region is CASSLDRGLAKETQYF. CDR3 nucleotide sequence: TGTGCCAGCAGCTTGGACAGGGGATTGGCCAAAGAGACCCAGTACTTC. Full variable domain (remainder filled in from reference TRBV7-8 and TRBJ2-5): GAGVSQSPRYKVAKRGQDVALRCDPISGHVSLFWYQQALGQGPEFLTYFQNEAQLDKSGLPSDRFFAERPEGSVSTLKIQRTQQEDSAVYLCASSLDRGLAKETQYFGPGTRLLVL.

The chain recombines TRBV7-2 with TRBJ2-1; a possible D gene is TRBD1 (9 bases). CDR1 and CDR2 from the germline V gene are SGHTA and FQGNSA. Trimming left V 5 bases short and J 8 bases short, with 19 bases between. The CDR3 contains 15 residues. The CDR3 is CASSREGTGNHEQFF. DNA of the CDR3: TGTGCCAGCAGCCGGGAGGGGACAGGGAACCATGAGCAGTTCTTC.